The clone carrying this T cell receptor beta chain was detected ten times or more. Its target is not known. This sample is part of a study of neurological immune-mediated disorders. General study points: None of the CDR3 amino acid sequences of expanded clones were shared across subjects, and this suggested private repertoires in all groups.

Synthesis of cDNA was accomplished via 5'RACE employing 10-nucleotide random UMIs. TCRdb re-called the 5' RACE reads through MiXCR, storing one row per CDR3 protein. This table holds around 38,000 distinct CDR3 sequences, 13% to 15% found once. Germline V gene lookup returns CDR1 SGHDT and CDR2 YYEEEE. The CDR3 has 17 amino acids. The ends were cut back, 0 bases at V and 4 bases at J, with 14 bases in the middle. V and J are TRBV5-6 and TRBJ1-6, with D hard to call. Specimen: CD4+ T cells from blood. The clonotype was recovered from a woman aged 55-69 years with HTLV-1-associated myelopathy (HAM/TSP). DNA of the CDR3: TGTGCCAGCAGCTTGGGGAATGACCTCCGGTATAATTCACCCCTCCACTTT. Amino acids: CASSLGNDLRYNSPLHF.